This T cell receptor beta chain was identified during a study of regulatory T cells in long-lasting Graves disease. Time point meaning: newly diagnosed GD, antithyroid drugs for less than 3 months. Researchers made the TCR library from RNA that was extracted from PBMCs. Combining iRepertoire HTBI primers with Arm-PCR of CDR3 regions, the authors built TCR beta libraries. TCRdb itself ran the multiplex PCR reads through MiXCR, one entry per CDR3 protein. The table lists roughly 420,000 distinct CDR3 sequences, 15% of them singletons, with 22% in the top ten. This clonotype was recorded a few times. Here the sequenced sample was peripheral blood mononuclear cells (PBMCs), taken at new diagnosis, from a patient treated with antithyroid drugs. This clonotype was sampled from a female donor with Graves disease.

The CDR3 protein is CASSSTRGRETQYF. In DNA, the CDR3 is TGTGCCAGCAGCTCGACCAGGGGACGGGAGACCCAGTACTTC. V and J are TRBV7-9 and TRBJ2-5; a weak D match, TRBD1 (6 bases). V was clipped by 4 bases and J by 5 bases, with 14 bases between them. The length of the CDR3 is 14 residues. CDR1 is SEHNR and CDR2 is FQNEAQ in the germline V gene (reference sequence).